This TCR beta chain stems from a study of radiation and T cells in renal cell carcinoma. Study-wide results and limits: From baseline, blood top tumor clonotypes peaked at 2 weeks post-radiation.

CDR1 is ENHRY, CDR2 SYGVKD, per germline. V dropped 7 bases and J dropped 2 bases, with 12 bases sitting between them. There are 13 residues in the CDR3. The time point: blood 4 weeks post-SBRT, at nephrectomy. Regarding treatment: 15 Gy SBRT to primary tumor, nephrectomy 4 weeks later. Nephrectomy followed 15 Gy stereotactic body radiation by 4 weeks. Serial blood draws occurred at baseline and 2 and 4 weeks post-SBRT. As to this clone: Its antigen is unknown.

The assay was immunoSEQ multiplex PCR, and TCRdb's table has in-frame clones only and misses some. The data hold 65,000 or so clones, with 70% to 80% observed a single time. V is TRBV10-3 and J is TRBJ2-7; D is unresolved. The sequence derives from a man in his sixties with renal cell carcinoma. The material sequenced was blood, taken from a patient whose treatment included radiotherapy and nephrectomy. The CDR3 protein is CAIIPGGAYEQYV. The CDR3 coding sequence is TGTGCCATCATCCCGGGCGGCGCCTACGAGCAGTACGTC.